This TCR beta chain stems from a study of T cells in Graves' hyperthyroidism and ophthalmopathy. Study-level information: Blood was drawn when the patient was first diagnosed and still untreated. Broader study findings: Most clonotypes that expanded in the thyroid above 0.001 also showed up in blood.

The CDR3 regions of TCR beta were amplified from RNA transcripts. First-round RT-PCR of the TCR CDR3 relied on the HTBI primer set. Each CDR3 protein is one row after TCRdb ran MiXCR on the multiplex PCR reads. Of 300,000 to 450,000 distinct CDR3 sequences in the sample, approximately 25% were seen once. About this clonotype itself: The antigen remains undetermined.

The germline V gene has CDR1 SEHNR and CDR2 FQNEAQ (reference sequence). This CDR3 has 15 amino acids. V shed 3 bases and J shed 5 bases, with 15 bases lying between them. The diagnoses drew upon clinical symptoms, serum thyroxine and TRAb, thyroid ultrasound and orbital computed tomography. The chain employs TRBV7-9 and TRBJ2-3, with a weak D call TRBD1 (6 bases). Source material: blood. The receptor was isolated from a man aged 45-65 years with Graves' hyperthyroidism. In DNA, the CDR3 is TGTGCCAGCAGCTTGATTAGGGGCAGGGGAGATACGCAGTATTTT. The encoded protein is CASSLIRGRGDTQYF.